This T cell receptor (beta chain) was identified in a study of blood T cell repertoires in COVID-19. Whole-study context: COVID-19 samples, acute and convalescent, were from the United States, Italy and Spain. PBMCs, B-cell-depleted T cells, or T cells were the source of the cDNA or gDNA that made up the material.

The length of the CDR3 is 15 residues. Trimming cost V 0 bases and J 4 bases; bases outside gene matches: 4. Germline loops: CDR1 SGHTA, CDR2 FQGTGA. Patients in Seattle were enrolled during active infection, then followed longitudinally. In the authors' workflow: Estimated nucleated cell counts came from reference gene primer amplification. The data were produced by immunoSEQ multiplex PCR, yet TCRdb's version contains in-frame clones alone and is incomplete. V and J calls and clone size are copied from that table; D and trimming were computed from the DNA. The sample consists of about 200,000 clones, 88% of them appearing once.

The sample was peripheral blood. The sequence came from a man between 45 and 60 years old with COVID-19, enrolled during active disease. This chain uses TRBV7-3 with TRBJ1-2, with TRBD1 matching over 8 bases. In nucleotides, the CDR3 is TGTGCCAGCAGCTTAACCCGGACAGGGACCTATGGCTACACCTTC. Translation: CASSLTRTGTYGYTF. Full variable domain (outside the CDR3, taken from reference TRBV7-3 and TRBJ1-2): GAGVSQTPSNKVTEKGKYVELRCDPISGHTALYWYRQSLGQGPEFLIYFQGTGAADDSGLPNDRFFAVRPEGSVSTLKIQRTERGDSAVYLCASSLTRTGTYGYTFGSGTRLTVV.